A single sample gave rise to the 2 T cell receptor beta chains below, sequenced in a study of neurological immune-mediated disorders. TCRdb called the 5' RACE reads again in MiXCR, with one record for every CDR3 protein. The sample lists tens of thousands of distinct CDR3 sequences, around 4.8% occurring once. Sequencing input: PBMCs. These receptors were obtained from a woman in her sixties or seventies with multiple sclerosis.

This clonotype has at least ten counts. The chain is built from TRBV20-1 and TRBJ2-7, with 7 bases fitting TRBD1. The V gene's germline CDR1 is DFQATT and CDR2 SNEGSKA (reference sequence). Trimming cost V 3 bases and J 2 bases; bases outside gene matches: 7. The CDR3 has 14 amino acids. DNA for the CDR3: TGCAGTGCTAGCTCTGGGACAGTCACCTACGAGCAGTACTTC. The encoded protein is CSASSGTVTYEQYF.

This clonotype was observed many times. The chain carries TRBV7-2 and TRBJ2-1, with TRBD1 matching over 9 bases. Looked up from germline, CDR1 is SGHTA and CDR2 is FQGNSA. V lost 5 bases, J lost 8 bases, and 10 bases stayed unmatched. The CDR3 extends over 15 amino acids. Here the CDR3 reads CASSAKPGQGDEQFF. The CDR3 region has the DNA TGTGCCAGCAGCGCCAAGCCGGGACAGGGCGATGAGCAGTTCTTC.